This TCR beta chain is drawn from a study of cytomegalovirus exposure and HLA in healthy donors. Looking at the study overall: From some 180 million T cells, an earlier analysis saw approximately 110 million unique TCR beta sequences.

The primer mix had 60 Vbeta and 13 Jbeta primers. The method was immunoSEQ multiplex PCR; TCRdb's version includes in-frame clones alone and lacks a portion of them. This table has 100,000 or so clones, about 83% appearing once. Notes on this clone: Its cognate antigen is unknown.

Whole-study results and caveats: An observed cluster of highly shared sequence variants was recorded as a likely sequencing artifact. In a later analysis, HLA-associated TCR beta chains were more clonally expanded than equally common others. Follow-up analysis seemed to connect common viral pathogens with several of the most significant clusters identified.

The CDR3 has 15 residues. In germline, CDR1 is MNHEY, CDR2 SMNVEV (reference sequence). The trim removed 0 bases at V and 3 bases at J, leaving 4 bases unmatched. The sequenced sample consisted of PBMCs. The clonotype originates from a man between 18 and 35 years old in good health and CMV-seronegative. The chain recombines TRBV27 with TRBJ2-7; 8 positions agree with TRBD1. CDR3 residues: CASSLSTRGLYEQYF. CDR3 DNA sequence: TGTGCCAGCAGTTTATCCACCAGGGGGCTCTACGAGCAGTACTTC.